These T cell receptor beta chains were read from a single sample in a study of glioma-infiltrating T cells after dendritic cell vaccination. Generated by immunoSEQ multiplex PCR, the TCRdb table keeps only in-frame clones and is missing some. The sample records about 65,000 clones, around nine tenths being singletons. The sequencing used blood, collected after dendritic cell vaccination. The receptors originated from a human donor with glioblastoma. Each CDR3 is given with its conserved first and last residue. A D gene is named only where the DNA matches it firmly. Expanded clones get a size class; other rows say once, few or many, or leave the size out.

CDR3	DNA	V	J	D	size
CASSGTDYGYTF	TGCGCCAGCAGTGGGACAGACTATGGCTACACCTTC	TRBV10-2	TRBJ1-2	NA	few
CASSPGREYEQYF	TGTGCCAGCAGTCCCGGACGGGAGTACGAGCAGTACTTC	TRBV7-2	TRBJ2-7	NA	NA
CASSIGEAEAFF	TGTGCCAGTAGTATCGGGGAGGCTGAAGCTTTCTTT	TRBV19	TRBJ1-1	NA	NA
CASSGLAGESEQFF	TGTGCCAGCAGCGGACTAGCGGGAGAGTCTGAGCAGTTCTTC	TRBV11-3	TRBJ2-1	TRBD2	NA
CASTGRGGYTF	TGTGCCAGCACGGGTAGGGGAGGCTACACCTTC	TRBV6-5	TRBJ1-2	NA	NA
CASSPQWVQETQYF	TGCGCCAGCAGCCCACAGTGGGTCCAAGAGACCCAGTACTTC	TRBV5-1	TRBJ2-5	NA	NA
CATQSGLASLTDTQYF	TGTGCCACCCAATCGGGACTAGCGTCACTCACAGATACGCAGTATTTT	TRBV15	TRBJ2-3	TRBD2	few
CASKGDRATYEQYF	TGTGCCAGCAAAGGGGACAGAGCTACCTACGAGCAGTACTTC	TRBV2	TRBJ2-7	TRBD1	NA
CATSGTGGLYEQYF	TGTGCCACCAGCGGTACGGGGGGGCTCTACGAGCAGTACTTC	TRBV15	TRBJ2-7	TRBD2	NA
CASSYSTVTSGNTIYF	TGTGCCAGCAGTTACTCGACAGTAACCTCTGGAAACACCATATATTTT	TRBV6-6	TRBJ1-3	NA	NA
CASSEGTGGYEQYF	TGCGCCAGCAGTGAGGGGACAGGGGGCTACGAGCAGTACTTC	TRBV10-1	TRBJ2-7	TRBD1	NA
CASSSGTVAGELFF	TGTGCTAGCAGTTCCGGGACAGTAGCTGGGGAGCTGTTTTTT	TRBV7-7	TRBJ2-2	TRBD1	NA
CASSLAGLSEQYF	TGCGCCAGCAGCTTGGCAGGGCTGTCCGAGCAGTACTTC	TRBV5-1	TRBJ2-7	NA	NA
CASSPGTGGLRTEAFF	TGTGCCAGCAGCCCTGGGACAGGGGGGTTAAGGACTGAAGCTTTCTTT	TRBV7-9	TRBJ1-1	TRBD1	NA
CASSSGGAPRPSGNTIYF	TGTGCCAGCAGCTCCGGAGGGGCCCCTCGTCCCTCTGGAAACACCATATATTTT	TRBV7-2	TRBJ1-3	NA	NA
CASSIRDTTSGNTIYF	TGTGCCAGTAGTATCCGAGACACCACCTCTGGAAACACCATATATTTT	TRBV19	TRBJ1-3	NA	NA
CASSARQGTLQETQYF	TGTGCCAGCAGCGCACGACAGGGGACCTTACAAGAGACCCAGTACTTC	TRBV11-2	TRBJ2-5	TRBD1	NA
CASSEQDKETQYF	TGTGCCAGCAGTGAGCAGGATAAAGAGACCCAGTACTTC	TRBV2	TRBJ2-5	NA	NA
CASSNRELARETQYF	TGTGCCAGCAGCAACAGGGAGTTGGCGCGAGAGACCCAGTACTTC	TRBV7-2	TRBJ2-5	NA	NA
CASSTTQGAGEAFF	TGTGCCAGCAGCACGACACAGGGGGCGGGTGAAGCTTTCTTT	TRBV5-6	TRBJ1-1	TRBD1	NA